One sample yielded the 5 T cell receptor beta chains listed below, sequenced in a study of T-cell reconstitution after alpha-beta-depleted transplantation in children. As it was prepared, the TCRbeta library received unique molecular identifiers. TCRdb itself ran the PCR reads through MiXCR, one entry per CDR3 protein. The sample shows 500,000 to 650,000 distinct CDR3 sequences, approximately 10% of them seen only once. The material sequenced was PBMCs, mostly from graft donor cells, taken 180 days after TCRalphabeta/CD19-depleted stem cell transplant. The receptor source for this set is a female patient aged 2-9 years who had a stem cell transplant for aplastic anemia, so the T cells may come from the graft donor.

This clonotype has only a few counts. CDR3 region: CASSPGNEAFF. In DNA form, the CDR3 reads TGTGCCAGCAGCCCGGGTAATGAAGCTTTCTTT. The chain couples TRBV12-3 or TRBV12-4 to TRBJ1-1; D is undetermined. The CDR3 runs to 11 residues. V was clipped by 6 bases and J by 7 bases, with 9 bases between them.

This clonotype showed up just a few times. This chain connects TRBV20-1 to TRBJ1-6; D is uncertain. From germline, CDR1 is DFQATT and CDR2 SNEGSKA (reference sequence). The CDR3 has 13 residues. The CDR3 protein is CRTQEHYNSPLHF. The CDR3 DNA reads as TGCAGGACCCAGGAGCATTATAATTCACCCCTCCACTTT.

This clonotype was counted a few times. The V call is TRBV6-1, the J call TRBJ2-3; D remains ambiguous. The CDR3 spans 15 residues. Between the trimmed V and J ends, which lost 6 bases and 1 base, there was a span of 14 bases. The germline V gene has CDR1 MNHNS and CDR2 SASEGT. The CDR3 spells CASRGLAAGTDTQYF. In DNA, the CDR3 is TGTGCCAGCAGGGGGTTGGCGGCGGGCACAGATACGCAGTATTTT.

The J gene is TRBJ1-1, the V gene TRBV20-1; D is undetermined. V dropped 3 bases and J dropped 1 base, with 12 bases sitting between them. This CDR3 is 14 amino acids long. Germline loops: CDR1 DFQATT, CDR2 SNEGSKA (reference sequence). DNA of the CDR3: TGCAGTGCTAGCCCGACGGTCCGGAACACTGAAGCTTTCTTT. It translates to CSASPTVRNTEAFF.

The chain links TRBV7-2 to TRBJ2-5; D is unclear. V lost 2 bases and J lost 2, with 15 bases in between. CDR1 SGHTA and CDR2 FQGNSA come from the germline V gene. The CDR3 runs to 16 residues. The chain's CDR3 is CASSLFAVNAQETQYF. The CDR3 coding sequence is TGTGCCAGCAGCTTATTCGCAGTGAATGCACAAGAGACCCAGTACTTC.